This TCR beta chain appears in the sequencing data of a study of cytomegalovirus exposure and HLA in healthy donors (dated by TCRdb to about 2017). The study in broad terms: In an earlier analysis of around 540 of the donors, 276 Gb of sequence data and approximately 100 million unique TCR beta sequences from roughly 180 million T cells were reported. About 300 gigabases of sequencing data and roughly 90 million unique TCR sequences were included in an early release covering over 600 HLA-typed donors. The genetic ancestry cluster associated with self-reported Caucasian donors included 80% to 90% of the approximately 400 genotyped donors. The study was designed to test whether signatures of past pathogen exposure could be identified by cataloging public T cell receptors. The study used immunosequencing to profile the T cell repertoires of hundreds of subjects and linked those repertoires to cytomegalovirus serostatus. In addition to the first cohort of 666 subjects, a separate validation cohort of 120 different subjects was used. To predict cytomegalovirus infection status, the study brought together high-throughput TCR immunosequencing, statistical association of individual TCRs with disease status, and machine learning. To study patterns of TCR occurrence, a later analysis re-analyzed previously published TCR beta repertoires from 666 donors and added high-resolution HLA genotyping. In the later analysis, no new phenotypic data were used to find candidate immune exposures; instead, reliance was placed on TCR beta sequences and their occurrence across donors. To decide whether each TCR beta V gene segment behaved as functional or pseudogenic, an earlier analysis of 587 of the donors relied on high-throughput TCR beta sequencing. Alongside the repertoire data, information on donor age, sex, ethnicity and CMV serostatus was compiled. Genome-wide SNP genotypes for about 60% of the 666 donors were used in a later genetic analysis, which treated that subset as a discovery cohort. Every discovery cohort repertoire had been produced on one sequencing platform. HLA typing covered class I and class II loci at four-digit resolution. Typing coverage varied by locus: roughly 629-640 donors for A, B, C, DRB1 and DQB1; roughly 500 for DQA1; more than 600 for DPA1; fewer than 480 for DPB1. Five DR-DQ haplotypes were treated as single units for association and clustering because of strong linkage in the cohort. Across approximately 400 genotyped donors of the cohort, an average of approximately 220,000 unique TCR beta nucleotide sequences per donor were sequenced, and roughly a sixth of those sequences were non-productive.

Receptors were amplified or captured by the immunoSEQ multiplex PCR assay. For the multiplex PCR, a mixture combining 60 forward primers for TCR Vbeta segments and 13 reverse primers for TCR Jbeta segments was used. The CDR3 region of rearranged TCR beta genes was amplified from genomic DNA by a multiplex PCR assay. The amplified TCR beta libraries were sequenced on the Illumina HiSeq System as 87-base-pair reads. The authors' pipeline ran thus. A later analysis counted about 82 million unique TCR beta chains across the approximately 700 repertoires, and around 9.9 million of these chains were shared by at least two donors. Raw reads were error-corrected and collapsed into unique sequences with a nearest-neighbor algorithm that merged closely related sequences to remove PCR and sequencing errors. Alignment of CDR3 sequences to IMGT reference sequences was used to assign V, D and J gene segments. For a sequence to be retained, a match of at least six nucleotides was required to both a V gene segment and a J gene segment. A rearrangement was called productive if the CDR3 had no stop codons and remained in frame with V and J, and every other rearrangement was called non-productive. CDR3 was defined by IMGT convention, running from the second conserved V-encoded cysteine to the conserved J-encoded phenylalanine. The earlier analysis of about 640 of the donors excluded any sequence lacking an unambiguous match to a single V gene segment. An earlier analysis of fewer than 750 of the donors classified V segments as functional when productive rearrangements were above 56.7% and as segregating when the standard deviation between donors was above 5%. A statistical classification framework was built to diagnose cytomegalovirus status from the catalog of TCR beta chain sequences. In a later analysis, TCR nucleotide sequences were compared against IMGT/GENE-DB human TR gene sequences so that V and J genes could be assigned. In a later analysis, CDR3 sequences and most-parsimonious VDJ recombination scenarios were assigned using the TCRdist pipeline. In a later analysis, each TCR beta chain was defined by its CDR3 amino acid sequence together with its V-gene family, and reads lacking a unique V-gene family were excluded. A later analysis removed 592 highly shared, low-generation-probability nucleotide sequences to deal with suspected cross-contamination and a sequencing artifact. For each public chain, a later analysis derived a clonal expansion index from normalized ranks of inferred template counts within each repertoire. In a later analysis, generation probabilities were computed with a VDJ recombination model fitted to out-of-frame rearrangements, and the resulting probabilities were checked against IGoR. In a later analysis, hypergeometric tests were used to score TCR-TCR, TCR-HLA and TCR-CMV co-occurrence, with a repertoire-size bias correction applied to TCR pairs. In a later analysis, false discovery rates were estimated by permuting HLA or CMV assignments 20 times. In a later analysis, co-occurring TCRs were grouped using DBSCAN, and TCRdist sequence similarity was added for clustering within HLA-allele-positive subsets. Repertoires with fewer than 30,000 or more than 120,000 public chains, plus five repertoires with anomalous nucleotide sharing, were excluded from co-occurrence clustering. The table comes from immuneACCESS by way of TCRdb, which keeps in-frame sequences with V and J called. Part of the clones is missing from these tables; in studies checked, under half for an unresolved V gene and the rest for unknown reasons. D and trimming come from the DNA, and the V and J calls and clone size come from that table. For this sample the table gives 170,000 or so clones, of which roughly 84% were detected only once. The top ten constitute about 0.37% of the sample.

Worth noting for this clone: The specificity of this receptor is unknown. Per-base qualities were not stored, and no clone one base away is much larger.

The cohort consisted of 600 to 700 healthy bone marrow donors. All cohort members were sampled while nominally healthy, although unrecorded immune exposures were likely present. The donor tested CMV seronegative, placing the donor among the approximately 400 seronegative members of the cohort. A peripheral blood sample was collected from each donor, and TCR beta sequencing was performed on peripheral blood mononuclear cells. Genomic DNA was extracted from the blood cell samples with the Qiagen DNeasy Blood Extraction Kit. General study outcomes and caveats: Immune exposure information for the cohort was limited to CMV serostatus. Roughly uniform sequencing depth across donors was assumed in presence/absence analyses, although this assumption may not hold. An earlier analysis of approximately 600 of the donors showed that most TCR beta V segments appeared in productive rearrangements either about 87% or about 30% of the time, which broadly matched IMGT annotations. A later analysis associated 17,000 or so TCR beta sequences with specific HLA alleles at a false discovery rate of 0.05. When HLA alleles, especially DR and DQ, strongly co-occurred, attributing TCR associations to individual alleles was difficult. Linkage disequilibrium might explain the correlated functional status among segregating V segments, but an unknown experimental factor could not be ruled out. A total of fewer than 200 TCR beta chains were listed by the study as associated with cytomegalovirus. Most TCR sequences were seen in very few donors, while some public TCRs were found in many individuals. Because the 87-base-pair reads could not distinguish some IMGT-functional V segments, including TRBV6-2 and TRBV6-3, those segments were excluded. This cohort had only TCR beta chains sequenced, and the lack of alpha or paired-chain data limited which features could be detected. Most CMV-associated TCR beta chains appeared to be HLA-restricted in a later analysis, and the HLA associations seemed to be driven largely by CMV exposure. Because counts were too low, about 18 rarely observed V segments, including chromosome 9 orphons, were excluded from the earlier analysis of some 540 of the donors. The authors suggested that the approach could potentially be extended to other disease states and immunological phenotypes. A further reported finding was that TCR beta sequences accurately predicted the HLA-A and HLA-B alleles for most subjects in the first cohort. Compared with equally common non-associated chains, HLA-associated TCR beta chains in a later analysis were more clonally expanded and had lower generation probabilities. In vitro tests confirmed that a few of the cytomegalovirus-associated TCR beta chains recognize cytomegalovirus antigens. A cluster of highly shared sequence variants was judged likely to be a technical artifact of the sequencing pipeline. A later analysis found that TCR association rates varied across HLA loci, with DRB1 alleles showing the most associated TCRs and HLA-C alleles the fewest. In both the original and validation cohorts, the classifier was reported to diagnose cytomegalovirus status with high specificity and sensitivity. Because HLA typing was unavailable for some donors at each locus, only the typed subset was used in association tests. A later genetic analysis reported fewer N-insertions in productive TCRs among donors in an Asian-associated ancestry cluster than the roughly 700-donor mean. A later analysis reported that several top co-occurrence clusters appeared linked to parvovirus B19, influenza, CMV and Epstein-Barr virus. In a later genetic analysis, a missense DCLRE1C variant was associated with V-gene and J-gene trimming of TCR beta chains, and the association was replicated in an independent cohort.

The germline V gene provides CDR1 SNHLY and CDR2 FYNNEI. Trimming takes 7 bases from V and 5 bases from J, and the germline ends sit 23 bases apart. From its cysteine to its phenylalanine, the CDR3 spans 16 amino acids. The sequence is cut down to CDR3 DNA, 48 bases in frame from base 1. The TCR comes from a boy younger than 10 in good health and CMV-seronegative. The sequencing sample was made of PBMCs. This chain is built from TRBV2 and TRBJ2-5; perhaps TRBD2 is the D gene, with 6 bases matching. CDR3 sequence: CASTRGTAQWRETQYF. The DNA sequence follows: TGTGCCAGCACCCGTGGGACTGCGCAGTGGCGGGAGACCCAGTACTTC.